A single sample is the source of the 25 T cell receptor beta chains below, sequenced in a study of blood T cell repertoires in COVID-19. Using immunoSEQ multiplex PCR, the repertoire was profiled, and TCRdb retains in-frame clones only, with some absent. Seen here are roughly 210,000 clones, roughly 84% observed once, and the top ten hold approximately 7.2%. Source material: PBMCs or T cells enriched from blood (not recorded which). These receptors originate from a man aged 25-40 years in a cohort exposed to, infected with or recovered from COVID-19 (not recorded which).

This clone was seen a single time. This chain uses TRBV6-5 with TRBJ2-5, with D perhaps matching TRBD2 (6 bases). The V gene's germline CDR1 is MNHEY and CDR2 SVGAGI. CDR3 size: 15 residues. Trimming removed 5 bases at V and 4 bases at J, with 17 bases between. The CDR3 protein is CASSPGGASLETQYF. CDR3 DNA: TGTGCCAGCAGTCCCGGAGGGGCCTCTTTAGAGACCCAGTACTTC.

The chain uses TRBV5-3 and TRBJ1-2; 10 bases are a match to TRBD1. TRBV5-3 falls under the ORF class, with uncertain function. The CDR3 covers 17 residues. Trimming took 3 bases from V and 4 from J; bases not matched to a gene: 12. CDR3 protein: CARSSDRGREEGYGYTF. The CDR3 DNA sequence: TGTGCCAGAAGCTCCGACAGGGGGCGCGAAGAGGGCTATGGCTACACCTTC.

This clone came up a few times. The rearrangement joins TRBV27 to TRBJ2-7; 7 positions agree with TRBD1. CDR1 is MNHEY and CDR2 is SMNVEV in the germline V gene (reference sequence). The CDR3 contains 16 residues. Unmatched junction bases numbered 15, after V lost 3 bases and J lost 7 bases. As DNA, the CDR3 is TGTGCCAGCAGTTTCCGGACAGGCACAATCCTATGGGAGCAGTACTTC. Protein: CASSFRTGTILWEQYF.

J is TRBJ1-5 and V is TRBV19, with 7 bases fitting TRBD1. V lost 4 bases and J lost 2; bases outside the gene matches: 8. Germline V gene sequence: CDR1 LNHDA, CDR2 SQIVND (reference sequence). CDR3 size: 16 residues. Here the CDR3 reads CASSRQGPGGNQPQHF. The CDR3 bases are TGTGCCAGTAGTAGACAGGGTCCAGGCGGCAATCAGCCCCAGCATTTT.

This clone was detected only once. The CDR3 sequence is CASMSGTISTDTQYF. CDR3 DNA sequence: TGTGCCAGCATGTCCGGGACAATTAGCACAGATACGCAGTATTTT. The chain recombines TRBV27 with TRBJ2-3; D may be TRBD1 (6 bases). Trimming removed 7 bases from V and 0 bases from J, with 14 bases in between. The CDR3 is 15 amino acids. Germline assignment: CDR1 MNHEY and CDR2 SMNVEV (reference sequence).

The gene calls are TRBV27 and TRBJ1-2; maybe TRBD1 (6 bases). CDR1 and CDR2 (germline): MNHEY, SMNVEV (reference sequence). V gave up 5 bases and J gave up 2 bases, with 15 bases separating them. The CDR3 contains 15 residues. CDR3 sequence: CASSTPGQSNYGYTF. The CDR3 bases are TGTGCCAGCAGTACCCCGGGACAATCGAACTATGGCTACACCTTC.

This chain links TRBV27 with TRBJ1-5; D is uncertain. CDR3 size: 14 residues. The V gene lost 2 bases and the J gene lost 5 bases, with 10 bases spanning the gap. Germline CDR1 reads MNHEY; CDR2 reads SMNVEV (reference sequence). CDR3: CASSLRGADQPQHF. CDR3 in DNA: TGTGCCAGCAGTTTACGGGGTGCCGATCAGCCCCAGCATTTT.

The V call is TRBV6-1, the J call TRBJ1-5; 7 bases align to TRBD1. Germline trimming cut 3 bases from V and 5 bases from J; bases unmatched to any gene: 10. Looked up from germline, CDR1 is MNHNS and CDR2 is SASEGT. The CDR3 is 16 amino acids. This CDR3 reads CASSDLGTASYQPQHF. CDR3 nucleotide sequence: TGTGCCAGCAGTGACCTCGGGACAGCCTCCTATCAGCCCCAGCATTTT.

The genes are TRBV27 and TRBJ1-2; D is undetermined. Germline V gene sequence: CDR1 MNHEY, CDR2 SMNVEV (reference sequence). This CDR3 is built from 15 residues. V was pared by 2 bases and J by 8 bases, with 18 bases between. The CDR3 is CASSLKGLPWRGYTF. In DNA form, the CDR3 reads TGTGCCAGCAGTTTAAAAGGGCTCCCTTGGAGGGGCTACACCTTC.

The V gene is TRBV13, the J gene TRBJ1-2; 8 nucleotides agree with TRBD1. Trimming cost V 1 base and J 3 bases; bases outside gene matches: 7. Germline CDR1 reads PRHDT; CDR2 reads FYEKMQ (reference sequence). The CDR3 covers 16 residues. CDR3 nucleotides: TGTGCCAGCAGCTTAGTCCGGGCAGGGGGCCACTATGGCTACACCTTC. Protein sequence: CASSLVRAGGHYGYTF.

This chain uses TRBV19 with TRBJ2-1, with 9 bases identical to TRBD2. The CDR3 runs to 14 residues. J was trimmed by 8 bases and V by 5 bases; bases with no gene match: 7. Germline V gene sequence: CDR1 LNHDA, CDR2 SQIVND (reference sequence). The CDR3 nucleotides are TGTGCCAGTAGTCTTAGCGGGAGTAGGGATGAGCAGTTCTTC. Translation: CASSLSGSRDEQFF.

The chain links TRBV20-1 to TRBJ2-1, with D possibly TRBD1 on 5 matching bases. Trimming took 3 bases from V and 15 from J, leaving 6 bases between them. Per germline, CDR1 DFQATT and CDR2 SNEGSKA (reference sequence). There are 8 residues in the CDR3. The CDR3 DNA reads TGCAGTGCTAGCCAGGGGTTCTTC. Amino acids: CSASQGFF.

The rearrangement uses TRBV19 and TRBJ2-7; TRBD1 might be the D (6 bases). Trimming cost V 5 bases and J 5 bases, with 13 bases left between them. This CDR3 has 13 amino acids. Germline V gene data show CDR1 as LNHDA and CDR2 as SQIVND (reference sequence). CDR3 residues: CASSPWDTDEQYF. The CDR3 DNA reads TGTGCCAGTAGTCCGTGGGACACCGACGAGCAGTACTTC.

This chain connects TRBV28 to TRBJ1-4; TRBD1 is a possible D gene (5 bases). Per the germline V gene, CDR1 is MDHEN and CDR2 is SYDVKM. This CDR3 region has 15 residues. V lost 2 bases to trimming and J lost 5 bases, with 12 bases between them. CDR3 coding DNA: TGTGCCAGCAGTTTAGAGAGGACACTGAATGAAAAACTGTTTTTT. Translated, it gives CASSLERTLNEKLFF. Together with reference TRBV28 and TRBJ1-4, the CDR3 gives the full variable domain: DVKVTQSSRYLVKRTGEKVFLECVQDMDHENMFWYRQDPGLGLRLIYFSYDVKMKEKGDIPEGYSVSREKKERFSLILESASTNQTSMYLCASSLERTLNEKLFFGSGTQLSVL.

V is TRBV5-5 and J is TRBJ2-7; weak D call: TRBD2 (6 bases). CDR1 SGHKS and CDR2 YYEKEE come from the germline V gene (reference sequence). The CDR3 contains 14 residues. The germline V and J ends were trimmed by 0 bases and 5 bases, with 12 bases remaining between them. CDR3 loop: CASSLVRDSNEQYF. The CDR3 DNA sequence: TGTGCCAGCAGCTTGGTCAGGGACTCGAACGAGCAGTACTTC.

The chain recombines TRBV27 with TRBJ2-5; 8 bases map to TRBD1. V shed 4 bases, J shed 1 base, and the junction held 8 bases outside the gene matches. CDR3 size: 16 residues. CDR1 MNHEY and CDR2 SMNVEV come from the germline V gene (reference sequence). In DNA, the CDR3 is TGTGCCAGCAGTTGGAAAGGGACAGGCCTCCAAGAGACCCAGTACTTC. Translating it yields CASSWKGTGLQETQYF.

The rearrangement links TRBV2 to TRBJ1-2; 7 bases align to TRBD1. J lost 3 bases, V lost 6 bases, and 16 bases had no gene match. The CDR3 length is 17 residues. CDR1 and CDR2 from the germline V gene are SNHLY and FYNNEI. The CDR3 DNA is TGTGCCAGCAGGGGGACCCGGGACAGAAGTTCTTACTATGGCTACACCTTC. The encoded protein is CASRGTRDRSSYYGYTF.

This chain uses TRBV28 with TRBJ1-5; D gene unclear. The V gene lost 6 bases and the J gene lost 1 base, with 10 bases spanning the gap. CDR3 length equals 14 residues. Germline V CDR1 and CDR2: MDHEN, SYDVKM. CDR3 loop: CASRKWASNQPQHF. CDR3 DNA: TGTGCCAGCAGGAAATGGGCAAGCAATCAGCCCCAGCATTTT.

The V gene is TRBV6-5, the J gene TRBJ2-5, with 8 bases matching TRBD2. V lost 9 bases and J lost 2; bases outside the gene matches: 11. Germline CDR1 and CDR2: MNHEY and SVGAGI. This CDR3 has 15 residues. The CDR3 coding sequence is TGTGCCAGTAGATTTAGAGCGGGAGTACAAGAGACCCAGTACTTC. Its protein is CASRFRAGVQETQYF.

The rearrangement joins TRBV19 to TRBJ2-7, with a tentative D call TRBD1 (5 bases). The germline gives CDR1 LNHDA, CDR2 SQIVND (reference sequence). The V end was cut by 1 base, the J end by 2 bases, with 9 bases between. The CDR3 has 14 amino acids. DNA for the CDR3: TGTGCCAGTAGTATAGGGGGCTTCACCTACGAGCAGTACTTC. It codes for CASSIGGFTYEQYF.

J is TRBJ2-5 and V is TRBV9; D possibly corresponds to TRBD1 (6 bases). CDR1 is SGDLS and CDR2 is YYNGEE in the germline V gene. This CDR3 comprises 14 residues. Trimming cost V 0 bases and J 1 base, with 7 bases left between them. CDR3 nucleotide sequence: TGTGCCAGCAGCGTAGGGGGGCTCCAAGAGACCCAGTACTTC. This encodes CASSVGGLQETQYF.

This clone was seen more than once but under ten times. This sequence joins TRBV7-8 and TRBJ1-5, with D possibly matching TRBD1 (6 bases). Trimming removed 1 base from V and 2 bases from J, with 9 bases in between. The CDR3 spans 15 residues. From germline, CDR1 is SGHVS and CDR2 FQNEAQ. CDR3 in amino acids: CASSLGGQRNQPQHF. The CDR3 DNA reads TGTGCCAGCAGCTTAGGGGGGCAGCGCAATCAGCCCCAGCATTTT. The variable domain in full, completed from reference TRBV7-8 and TRBJ1-5, reads GAGVSQSPRYKVAKRGQDVALRCDPISGHVSLFWYQQALGQGPEFLTYFQNEAQLDKSGLPSDRFFAERPEGSVSTLKIQRTQQEDSAVYLCASSLGGQRNQPQHFGDGTRLSIL.

The chain employs TRBV19 and TRBJ1-1; D not certain. V was trimmed by 3 bases and J by 4 bases, leaving 12 bases between them. The CDR3 has 14 amino acids. Germline CDR1 LNHDA, CDR2 SQIVND (reference sequence). CDR3 protein: CASSIASLVTEAFF. The CDR3, as DNA: TGTGCCAGTAGTATCGCCAGTTTGGTCACTGAAGCTTTCTTT.

The V call is TRBV5-1, the J call TRBJ2-1; perhaps TRBD2 as D (5 bases). CDR3 length: 13 amino acids. V was pared by 4 bases and J by 3 bases, with 8 bases between. Germline V gene data show CDR1 as SGHRS and CDR2 as YFSETQ. Written as DNA, the CDR3 is TGCGCCAGCAGCGGTACTAGCTACAATGAGCAGTTCTTC. Translating gives CASSGTSYNEQFF.

The rearrangement uses TRBV6-2 or TRBV6-3 and TRBJ2-1, with 7 bases matching TRBD2. Trimming at V came to 2 bases and at J to 7 bases, leaving 14 bases not matched to a gene. Per the germline V gene, CDR1 is MNHEY and CDR2 is SVGEGT. The length of the CDR3 is 17 residues. The chain's CDR3 is CASSYISAAGVKNEQFF. The CDR3 DNA is TGTGCCAGCAGTTACATCTCCGCGGCGGGAGTCAAGAATGAGCAGTTCTTC.